A few counts support the clone carrying this TCR beta chain. J lost 2 bases, V lost 2 bases, and 7 bases had no gene match. This CDR3 has 16 residues. Germline values: CDR1 SGHTA, CDR2 FQGTGA. This sample was taken from a study of control samples from healthy donors and cancer patients. Clones were read by immunoSEQ multiplex PCR, and TCRdb kept only the in-frame ones, dropping some. Of roughly 170,000 clones in the sample, around 90% were seen once. The chain employs TRBV7-3 and TRBJ2-7; 9 bases line up with TRBD2. The sample was blood. The clonotype comes from a woman in her thirties or forties in good health. CDR3 in DNA: TGTGCCAGCAGCTTACTTAAGGAGCGGGGGGCCTACGAGCAGTACTTC. This translates into CASSLLKERGAYEQYF.